A single sample is the source of the 17 T cell receptor beta chains below, sequenced in a study of chemoradiotherapy in HPV16-positive cancers. The method was immunoSEQ multiplex PCR; TCRdb's version includes in-frame clones alone and lacks a portion of them. Among about 12,000 clones, about 81% were seen once, and the ten largest hold around 7.8%. Sample collection was performed from a patient who underwent chemoradiotherapy. These receptors were obtained from a human donor with HPV-associated anogenital cancer.

This clone has only a few counts. The rearrangement joins TRBV6-4 to TRBJ2-6, with D possibly being TRBD1 (6 bases). The length of the CDR3 is 15 residues. V was pared by 0 bases and J by 4 bases, with 7 bases between. The germline V gene has CDR1 MRHNA and CDR2 SNTAGT. The CDR3 sequence: CASSDSRGGANVLTF. CDR3 nucleotides: TGTGCCAGCAGTGACTCCAGGGGAGGGGCCAACGTCCTGACTTTC.

The chain is built from TRBV30 and TRBJ1-1; 9 bases line up with TRBD1. The CDR3 covers 15 residues. CDR1 is GTSNPN, CDR2 SVGIG, per germline (reference sequence). V lost 5 bases to trimming and J lost 4 bases; unmatched junction nucleotides: 11. The CDR3 loop is CAWQKPGQGRTEAFF. CDR3 in DNA: TGTGCCTGGCAAAAACCGGGACAGGGCCGCACTGAAGCTTTCTTT.

The chain combines TRBV4-3 with TRBJ2-5; D unclear. Germline CDR1 and CDR2: LGHNA and YSLEER. This CDR3 comprises 14 residues. Trimming took 1 base from V and 1 from J, leaving 7 bases between them. CDR3 residues: CASSQVVFQETQYF. The CDR3 nucleotides are TGCGCCAGCAGCCAAGTTGTGTTCCAAGAGACCCAGTACTTC.

The chain couples TRBV19 to TRBJ2-6; D uncertain. The germline gives CDR1 LNHDA, CDR2 SQIVND (reference sequence). Trimming took off 1 base at V and 0 bases at J, with 4 bases between the two ends. The CDR3 contains 15 residues. The CDR3 nucleotides are TGTGCCAGTAGTATAGCACGCTCTGGGGCCAACGTCCTGACTTTC. Translated: CASSIARSGANVLTF.

This clone was picked up a small number of times. The chain is built from TRBV5-1 and TRBJ2-1; 8 bases line up with TRBD1. The J segment lost 7 bases and the V segment lost 4 bases, leaving 7 bases of the junction unmatched. This CDR3 contains 14 residues. CDR1 is SGHRS, CDR2 YFSETQ, per germline. The DNA of the CDR3 is TGCGCCAGCAGCGTGGACAGGGTTTGGAATGAGCAGTTCTTC. Translation gives CASSVDRVWNEQFF.

This chain uses TRBV7-9 with TRBJ1-1; D remains ambiguous. The CDR3 loop spans 13 amino acids. CDR1 is SEHNR, CDR2 FQNEAQ, per germline (reference sequence). Trimming took 1 base from V and 1 from J, leaving 4 bases between them. The chain's CDR3 is CASSLGTNTEAFF. Here the CDR3 DNA reads TGTGCCAGCAGCTTAGGAACGAACACTGAAGCTTTCTTT.

V usage is TRBV5-8 and J usage is TRBJ1-1, with D perhaps TRBD1 (5 bases). CDR3 length equals 15 residues. V was shortened by 4 bases and J by 3 bases, with 16 bases between the two germline ends. Looked up from germline, CDR1 is SGHTS and CDR2 is YDEGEE. The CDR3 loop is CASSLGGGGYTEAFF. The CDR3 DNA follows: TGTGCCAGCAGCCTGGGGGGGGGTGGATACACTGAAGCTTTCTTT.

This clone was picked up one time. The chain combines TRBV29-1 with TRBJ2-1; no clear D. Looked up from germline, CDR1 is SQVTM and CDR2 is ANQGSEA. V lost 0 bases to trimming and J lost 2 bases, with 5 bases between them. This CDR3 comprises 13 residues. In nucleotides, the CDR3 is TGCAGCGTTGAAGATGGGACCTACAATGAGCAGTTCTTC. Encoded protein: CSVEDGTYNEQFF.

V gene TRBV5-4 combines with J gene TRBJ2-5; D is possibly TRBD1 or TRBD2 (7 bases each). Germline CDR1 is SGHNT and CDR2 is YYREEE (reference sequence). This CDR3 spans 15 amino acids. Trimming pared 6 bases from V and 4 bases from J, leaving 19 bases between. The CDR3 sequence: CASTQGGRTPETQYF. The CDR3 DNA is TGTGCCAGCACTCAGGGGGGGCGGACTCCAGAGACCCAGTACTTC.

V is TRBV18 and J is TRBJ2-7; TRBD1 matches at 11 bases. V gave up 2 bases and J gave up 5 bases; unmatched junction bases: 5. This CDR3 has 15 amino acids. Germline lookup yields CDR1 KGHSH and CDR2 LQKENI. The CDR3: CASSPAGQGGDEQYF. CDR3 bases: TGTGCCAGCTCACCAGCGGGACAGGGGGGCGACGAGCAGTACTTC.

V and J are TRBV7-3 and TRBJ2-2; TRBD1 is a possible D gene (5 bases). V lost 3 bases to trimming and J lost 5 bases, with 10 bases between them. The CDR3 consists of 14 residues. Germline values: CDR1 SGHTA, CDR2 FQGTGA. CDR3 nucleotide sequence: TGTGCCAGCAGCTTGTACCAGGGAACCGGGGAGCTGTTTTTT. This translates into CASSLYQGTGELFF.

The V and J genes are TRBV21-1 and TRBJ1-2; the D segment call TRBD1 is taken from the table without a DNA check. TRBV21-1 is reported as a pseudogene. This CDR3 contains 16 residues. The CDR3 sequence is CASSKGDRVPTYGYTF. CDR3 coding DNA: TGTGCCAGCAGCAAAGGTGACAGGGTCCCCACCTATGGCTACACCTTC.

J is TRBJ2-2 and V is TRBV11-2; TRBD1 aligns across 7 bases. The length of the CDR3 is 14 residues. The J segment lost 4 bases and the V segment lost 5 bases, leaving 4 bases of the junction unmatched. Germline V CDR1 and CDR2: SGHAT, FQNNGV. The CDR3 bases are TGTGCCAGCAGCCCACAGGGGACCACCGGGGAGCTGTTTTTT. This translates into CASSPQGTTGELFF. Variable domain in full (rest from reference TRBV11-2 and TRBJ2-2): EAGVAQSPRYKIIEKRQSVAFWCNPISGHATLYWYQQILGQGPKLLIQFQNNGVVDDSQLPKDRFSAERLKGVDSTLKIQPAKLEDSAVYLCASSPQGTTGELFFGEGSRLTVL.

This clone was observed a handful of times. This sequence joins TRBV25-1 and TRBJ1-4, with TRBD1 identical over 8 bases. V shed 7 bases and J 6 bases; nucleotides not matched to a gene: 16. This CDR3 spans 17 amino acids. CDR1 is MGHDK, CDR2 SYGVNS, per germline. The DNA of the CDR3 is TGTGCCAGCACGGGGCGGGTCAGGGGGCTACTGCATGAAAAACTGTTTTTT. Encoded protein: CASTGRVRGLLHEKLFF.

This sequence joins TRBV7-3 and TRBJ2-3; 10 bases fit TRBD2. The V segment lost 2 bases and the J segment 4 bases; nucleotides outside the gene matches: 3. Germline CDR1 SGHTA, CDR2 FQGTGA. The CDR3 spans 15 residues. The CDR3 region is CASSLDLAGADTQYF. The DNA of the CDR3 is TGTGCCAGCAGCTTAGATCTAGCGGGAGCAGATACGCAGTATTTT.

The chain's CDR3 is CASSSSRTYGYTF. In DNA form, the CDR3 reads TGTGCCAGCAGCTCTTCGAGGACCTATGGCTACACCTTC. This chain joins TRBV7-2 and TRBJ1-2; no clear D gene. The germline gives CDR1 SGHTA, CDR2 FQGNSA. The CDR3 is made up of 13 amino acids. The ends were cut back, 4 bases at V and 4 bases at J, with 10 bases in the middle. Using reference TRBV7-2 and TRBJ1-2 for the parts outside the CDR3, the full variable domain is GAGVSQSPSNKVTEKGKDVELRCDPISGHTALYWYRQSLGQGLEFLIYFQGNSAPDKSGLPSDRFSAERTGGSVSTLTIQRTQQEDSAVYLCASSSSRTYGYTFGSGTRLTVV.

Written as DNA, the CDR3 is TGTGCCAGCAGCAACCCCCGGGCAACTAATGAAAAACTGTTTTTT. As protein: CASSNPRATNEKLFF. This rearrangement joins TRBV21-1 to TRBJ1-4. TRBV21-1 is annotated as a pseudogene. This CDR3 has 15 residues.